The 17 T cell receptor beta chains below all came from one sample that was sequenced in a study of response to subunit inactivated influenza vaccine. A single record per CDR3 protein comes from TCRdb applying MiXCR to the RT-PCR reads. This sample has about 780,000 distinct CDR3 sequences, with approximately 17% found just once. This specimen was PBMCs from blood, taken 5 to 6 days after vaccination. Receptor source: a middle-aged man who received an inactivated influenza vaccine.

This clonotype appeared a few times. The chain recombines TRBV20-1 with TRBJ2-1; D is unresolved. The CDR3 extends over 15 amino acids. Trimming pared 6 bases from V and 2 bases from J, leaving 17 bases between. Germline loops: CDR1 DFQATT, CDR2 SNEGSKA (reference sequence). CDR3 loop: CSANARHLPYNEQFF. CDR3 nucleotide sequence: TGCAGTGCAAACGCCAGACACCTCCCCTACAATGAGCAGTTCTTC.

The V call is TRBV10-2, the J call TRBJ2-7; no definite D call. V lost 4 bases, J lost 4 bases, and 20 bases lay in between. Germline assignment: CDR1 WSHSY and CDR2 SAAADI. CDR3 length: 16 residues. The CDR3 loop is CASSGRISSVGYEQYF. For the CDR3, the DNA is TGCGCCAGCAGTGGACGCATTTCCTCTGTCGGGTACGAGCAGTACTTC.

CDR3: CASSQDWGGQSYEQYF. The CDR3 DNA reads TGCGCCAGCAGCCAAGATTGGGGGGGCCAGTCCTACGAGCAGTACTTC. This chain joins TRBV4-3 and TRBJ2-7, with D tentatively TRBD2 (7 bases). Trimming removed 0 bases from V and 1 base from J, with 13 bases in between. The V gene's germline CDR1 is LGHNA and CDR2 YSLEER. The CDR3 is made up of 16 amino acids.

V gene TRBV7-2 combines with J gene TRBJ2-5; D not resolved. With 4 bases removed from V and 5 bases from J, the gap between germline ends came to 11 bases. Per germline, CDR1 SGHTA and CDR2 FQGNSA. The CDR3 totals 13 residues. CDR3 sequence (DNA): TGTGCCAGCAGCTCGACGGCCGGGGAGACCCAGTACTTC. It specifies CASSSTAGETQYF.

This clonotype was recorded a few times. V usage is TRBV7-8 and J usage is TRBJ2-7, with D perhaps TRBD1 or TRBD2 (5 bases each). V lost 6 bases and J 2 bases, leaving 14 bases between the germline ends. The CDR3 runs 14 residues. The V gene's germline CDR1 is SGHVS and CDR2 FQNEAQ. The CDR3 DNA sequence: TGTGCCAGCAGTGGTGGGGGTTCTACCTACGAGCAGTACTTC. Translating it yields CASSGGGSTYEQYF.

This clonotype was seen only a few times. The V and J genes are TRBV5-5 and TRBJ1-5; no clear D. V lost 2 bases and J 0 bases, leaving 12 bases between the germline ends. This CDR3 is 16 amino acids long. Germline CDR1 SGHKS, CDR2 YYEKEE (reference sequence). The CDR3 DNA reads as TGTGCCAGCAGCTTAGGTGTACATCCTAGCAATCAGCCCCAGCATTTT. This encodes CASSLGVHPSNQPQHF.

The rearrangement links TRBV29-1 to TRBJ1-2; D not resolved. Per the germline V gene, CDR1 is SQVTM and CDR2 is ANQGSEA. With 6 bases removed from V and 6 bases from J, the gap between germline ends came to 14 bases. This CDR3 region has 12 residues. The CDR3 is CSVERVADGYTF. For the CDR3, the DNA is TGCAGCGTGGAGAGGGTGGCGGATGGCTACACCTTC.

V usage is TRBV7-8 and J usage is TRBJ2-7, with D possibly being TRBD1 (7 bases). V gave up 2 bases and J gave up 2 bases, with 16 bases separating them. The germline gives CDR1 SGHVS, CDR2 FQNEAQ. The CDR3 is made up of 16 amino acids. The DNA of the CDR3 is TGTGCCAGCAGCTTACTTGGCGGGACAGCAACCTACGAGCAGTACTTC. It translates to CASSLLGGTATYEQYF. The full variable domain, rest sourced from reference TRBV7-8 and TRBJ2-7, is GAGVSQSPRYKVAKRGQDVALRCDPISGHVSLFWYQQALGQGPEFLTYFQNEAQLDKSGLPSDRFFAERPEGSVSTLKIQRTQQEDSAVYLCASSLLGGTATYEQYFGPGTRLTVT.

This sequence joins TRBV6-2 or TRBV6-3 and TRBJ2-1; no firm D call. The germline CDR1 and CDR2 sequences are MNHEY and SVGEGT. This CDR3 spans 16 amino acids. V gave up 2 bases and J gave up 4 bases, with 15 bases separating them. Written as DNA, the CDR3 is TGTGCCAGCAGTTACCCCCTCGAGAAGCCTTACAATGAGCAGTTCTTC. It specifies CASSYPLEKPYNEQFF.

This chain uses TRBV7-9 with TRBJ2-7; the D gene could be TRBD1 or TRBD2 (5 bases each). V shed 2 bases and J shed 3 bases, with 11 bases lying between them. CDR3 length: 14 amino acids. CDR1 SEHNR and CDR2 FQNEAQ come from the germline V gene (reference sequence). CDR3 nucleotide sequence: TGTGCCAGCAGCTTAACGACGGGGCGCTACGAGCAGTACTTC. Amino acid sequence: CASSLTTGRYEQYF. The variable domain in full, with the rest retrieved from reference TRBV7-9 and TRBJ2-7, is DTGVSQNPRHKITKRGQNVTFRCDPISEHNRLYWYRQTLGQGPEFLTYFQNEAQLEKSRLLSDRFSAERPKGSFSTLEIQRTEQGDSAMYLCASSLTTGRYEQYFGPGTRLTVT.

The gene calls are TRBV4-3 and TRBJ2-7; TRBD2 matches 12 bases. Germline V lookup: CDR1 LGHNA, CDR2 YSLEER. The CDR3 length is 18 residues. The V segment lost 0 bases and the J segment 4 bases; nucleotides outside the gene matches: 10. The CDR3 nucleotides are TGCGCCAGCAGCCAAGATCGAGGTGCTAGCGGGAGGGGATACGAGCAGTACTTC. It yields the protein CASSQDRGASGRGYEQYF.

This chain joins TRBV25-1 and TRBJ2-7, with D possibly being TRBD2 (5 bases). Trimming shortened V by 7 bases and J by 4 bases, and 8 bases separated the two germline ends. The CDR3 has 11 amino acids. Germline V lookup: CDR1 MGHDK, CDR2 SYGVNS. CDR3 amino acids: CASIRGYEQYF. Written as DNA, the CDR3 is TGTGCCAGCATCAGAGGGTACGAGCAGTACTTC.

The CDR3 here is CASSAGQGTETQYF. CDR3 nucleotides: TGTGCCAGCAGCGCCGGACAGGGGACGGAGACCCAGTACTTC. The gene calls are TRBV5-6 and TRBJ2-5; 9 nucleotides agree with TRBD1. Looked up from germline, CDR1 is SGHDT and CDR2 is YYEEEE. The CDR3 loop spans 14 amino acids. Trimming at V came to 4 bases and at J to 5 bases, leaving 6 bases not matched to a gene.

This clonotype has just a few counts. The chain links TRBV2 to TRBJ2-5; D possibly matches TRBD1 or TRBD2 (5 bases each). From germline, CDR1 is SNHLY and CDR2 FYNNEI. The V gene lost 5 bases and the J gene lost 4 bases, with 14 bases spanning the gap. The CDR3 extends over 14 amino acids. CDR3 amino acids: CASSPRGLAETQYF. For the CDR3, the DNA is TGTGCCAGCAGTCCGAGGGGTCTAGCAGAGACCCAGTACTTC.

Only a few counts were recorded for this clonotype. This sequence joins TRBV6-1 and TRBJ2-2; a possible D gene is TRBD1 (7 bases). This CDR3 is built from 16 residues. In germline, CDR1 is MNHNS, CDR2 SASEGT. Deletions cut 2 bases from V and 4 bases from J, with 14 bases between. CDR3 in DNA: TGTGCCAGCAGTGAAAGGAGGGGGCGGGCCACCGGGGAGCTGTTTTTT. Translated: CASSERRGRATGELFF.

Many counts were recorded for this clonotype. The CDR3 loop is CAISVRLAGAQGGEQYF. The CDR3 DNA follows: TGTGCCATCAGTGTACGACTAGCGGGAGCCCAGGGTGGGGAGCAGTACTTC. The chain has TRBV10-3 and TRBJ2-7; 12 bases align to TRBD2. V dropped 4 bases and J dropped 7; count of bases not matched to a gene: 14. Germline V gene data show CDR1 as ENHRY and CDR2 as SYGVKD. The CDR3 length is 17 residues.

This clonotype showed up many times. The gene calls are TRBV6-1 and TRBJ2-5; 9 nucleotides line up with TRBD2. From germline, CDR1 is MNHNS and CDR2 SASEGT. J gave up 6 bases and V 5 bases, and 7 bases lay outside the gene matches. The length of the CDR3 is 14 residues. CDR3 sequence (DNA): TGTGCCAGCAGTACGGCGGGGGGGTCGCAGACCCAGTACTTC. Protein sequence: CASSTAGGSQTQYF.